What follows is one T cell receptor (beta chain) and its context. This specimen belongs to a study of T-cell memory formation after mild COVID-19. With V trimmed by 0 bases and J by 2 bases, 9 bases remained unmatched. Germline V gene lookup returns CDR1 MNHEY and CDR2 SMNVEV (reference sequence). CDR3 length: 19 residues. TCRdb re-called the 5' RACE reads with MiXCR, one entry per CDR3 protein. Of roughly 100,000 distinct CDR3 sequences in the sample, about 13% are singletons; the top ten hold about 25%. The genes are TRBV27 and TRBJ2-5; 13 nucleotides agree with TRBD2. Source material: PBMCs or a T cell subset sorted from them (not recorded which). The sequence derives from an adult woman who had mild COVID-19 (a few samples of this study predate the infection). Cell type and time point are not known. This CDR3 reads CASSLSVGRLAGGQETQYF. The CDR3 DNA reads as TGTGCCAGCAGTTTATCGGTGGGGAGACTAGCGGGGGGACAAGAGACCCAGTACTTC.